The 14 T cell receptor beta chains given below trace back to one sample, sequenced in a study of blood T cell repertoires in COVID-19. Sequenced by immunoSEQ multiplex PCR; TCRdb stores in-frame clones only, minus some. The sample yields approximately 470,000 clones, roughly 87% seen once. Sequencing used PBMCs or T cells enriched from blood (not recorded which). The receptor source for this set is a woman between 18 and 30 years old who had recovered from COVID-19.

V is TRBV3-1 (or the pseudogene TRBV3-2) and J is TRBJ2-1; 7 bases agree with TRBD1. With V trimmed by 0 bases and J by 4 bases, 9 bases remained unmatched. Germline CDR1 and CDR2: LGHDT and YNNKEL (reference sequence). CDR3 length: 17 amino acids. CDR3: CASSQDRGTGVYNEQFF. The DNA of the CDR3 is TGTGCCAGCAGCCAAGATCGCGGCACAGGGGTGTACAATGAGCAGTTCTTC.

The rearrangement links TRBV7-8 to TRBJ2-5, with D perhaps TRBD2 (6 bases). V lost 6 bases and J lost 1, with 21 bases in between. The CDR3 is 17 amino acids. CDR1 SGHVS and CDR2 FQNEAQ come from the germline V gene. As DNA, the CDR3 is TGTGCCAGCAGGAATCGGCCGGGGGTTTTGTTCCAAGAGACCCAGTACTTC. Translated: CASRNRPGVLFQETQYF.

V gene TRBV3-1 (or the pseudogene TRBV3-2) combines with J gene TRBJ1-2; D may be TRBD1 (6 bases). Germline CDR1 is LGHDT and CDR2 is YNNKEL (reference sequence). The CDR3 spans 13 residues. Deletions cut 6 bases from V and 5 bases from J, with 13 bases between. The CDR3 sequence is CASSHRDGYGYTF. DNA for the CDR3: TGTGCCAGCAGTCACAGGGACGGGTATGGCTACACCTTC.

V gene TRBV7-2 combines with J gene TRBJ2-2; tentatively, D is TRBD2 (6 bases). The CDR3 sequence is 14 residues long. Deletions cut 3 bases from V and 7 bases from J, with 12 bases between. Germline CDR1 SGHTA, CDR2 FQGNSA. The CDR3 sequence: CASSFQAGGGELFF. CDR3 sequence (DNA): TGTGCCAGCAGCTTCCAAGCGGGTGGCGGGGAGCTGTTTTTT.

This chain joins TRBV11-2 and TRBJ2-7; the D gene is possibly TRBD1 (5 bases). Germline V CDR1 and CDR2: SGHAT, FQNNGV. V gave up 7 bases and J gave up 1 base, with 14 bases separating them. The CDR3 contains 14 residues. CDR3 loop: CASIIKPGSYEQYF. The CDR3 nucleotides are TGTGCCAGCATAATAAAGCCAGGGTCCTACGAGCAGTACTTC. Full variable domain (remainder filled in from reference TRBV11-2 and TRBJ2-7): EAGVAQSPRYKIIEKRQSVAFWCNPISGHATLYWYQQILGQGPKLLIQFQNNGVVDDSQLPKDRFSAERLKGVDSTLKIQPAKLEDSAVYLCASIIKPGSYEQYFGPGTRLTVT.

The chain joins TRBV5-1 to TRBJ1-2; 7 positions agree with TRBD1. V was clipped by 2 bases and J by 8 bases; unmatched bases: 9. The CDR3 length is 14 residues. Germline loops: CDR1 SGHRS, CDR2 YFSETQ. Here the CDR3 DNA reads TGCGCCAGCAGCTTTACAGGGGAACCGGGAGGCTACACCTTC. Translated, it gives CASSFTGEPGGYTF.

The chain links TRBV19 to TRBJ1-1; D is perhaps TRBD1 (6 bases). V lost 5 bases and J 4 bases, leaving 11 bases between the germline ends. CDR1 and CDR2 (germline): LNHDA, SQIVND (reference sequence). The CDR3 has 13 residues. CDR3 amino acids: CASSRQGITEAFF. CDR3 DNA sequence: TGTGCCAGTAGTCGCCAGGGGATCACTGAAGCTTTCTTT.

This clone came up once. The chain carries TRBV7-9 and TRBJ2-1; the D gene is possibly TRBD2 (5 bases). Trimming cost V 7 bases and J 4 bases, with 14 bases left between them. CDR1 is SEHNR and CDR2 is FQNEAQ in the germline V gene (reference sequence). This CDR3 spans 14 amino acids. CDR3 DNA: TGTGCCAGCACCCATGATAGCGTTTACAATGAGCAGTTCTTC. Translating gives CASTHDSVYNEQFF.

V gene TRBV19 combines with J gene TRBJ2-2, with D possibly matching TRBD2 (7 bases). V dropped 10 bases and J dropped 6 bases, with 24 bases sitting between them. CDR1 and CDR2 (germline): LNHDA, SQIVND (reference sequence). This CDR3 spans 16 amino acids. Here the CDR3 reads CATKSRGREDAGELFF. The CDR3 DNA is TGTGCCACCAAGTCCAGGGGACGGGAGGACGCCGGGGAGCTGTTTTTT.

This rearrangement joins TRBV5-1 to TRBJ1-1, with a possible D match to TRBD1 (6 bases). Trimming left V 3 bases short and J 3 bases short, with 15 bases between. Germline assignment: CDR1 SGHRS and CDR2 YFSETQ. CDR3 length equals 15 residues. The chain's CDR3 is CASSYTGEGDTEAFF. CDR3 DNA sequence: TGCGCCAGCAGCTATACCGGTGAGGGGGACACTGAAGCTTTCTTT. Full variable domain (remainder filled in from reference TRBV5-1 and TRBJ1-1): KAGVTQTPRYLIKTRGQQVTLSCSPISGHRSVSWYQQTPGQGLQFLFEYFSETQRNKGNFPGRFSGRQFSNSRSEMNVSTLELGDSALYLCASSYTGEGDTEAFFGQGTRLTVV.

The gene calls are TRBV12-5 and TRBJ2-2; D is undetermined. The V end was cut by 5 bases, the J end by 3 bases, with 7 bases between. The CDR3 is made up of 13 amino acids. The germline V gene encodes CDR1 LGHNT and CDR2 FRNRAP. The CDR3 is CASGATYTGELFF. For the CDR3, the DNA is TGTGCTAGTGGTGCTACCTACACCGGGGAGCTGTTTTTT.

The chain combines TRBV5-1 with TRBJ2-7; TRBD2 is a possible D gene (6 bases). The CDR3 is 14 residues long. Germline assignment: CDR1 SGHRS and CDR2 YFSETQ. The ends were cut back, 4 bases at V and 2 bases at J, with 13 bases in the middle. The CDR3 region has the DNA TGCGCCAGCAGCCCCGTCTCGGGAGCCTACGAGCAGTACTTC. Its protein product is CASSPVSGAYEQYF.

The chain uses TRBV30 and TRBJ2-7; 8 nucleotides line up with TRBD2. CDR3 length equals 15 residues. The junction had 6 bases not matched to a gene; V was cut back by 2 bases and J by 0 bases. Germline V gene sequence: CDR1 GTSNPN, CDR2 SVGIG (reference sequence). Written as DNA, the CDR3 is TGTGCCTGGAGTCACCCGGGGGGGGACTCCTACGAGCAGTACTTC. Encoded protein: CAWSHPGGDSYEQYF.

This clone occurred a few times. The chain employs TRBV3-1 (or the pseudogene TRBV3-2) and TRBJ1-6; no reliable D call. Trimming stripped 0 bases from V and 10 bases from J, with 16 bases between. Per germline, CDR1 LGHDT and CDR2 YNNKEL (reference sequence). This CDR3 has 16 amino acids. CDR3 bases: TGTGCCAGCAGCCAAGAGAGAGGGCAGCGGCGATCACCCCTCCACTTT. It translates to CASSQERGQRRSPLHF.